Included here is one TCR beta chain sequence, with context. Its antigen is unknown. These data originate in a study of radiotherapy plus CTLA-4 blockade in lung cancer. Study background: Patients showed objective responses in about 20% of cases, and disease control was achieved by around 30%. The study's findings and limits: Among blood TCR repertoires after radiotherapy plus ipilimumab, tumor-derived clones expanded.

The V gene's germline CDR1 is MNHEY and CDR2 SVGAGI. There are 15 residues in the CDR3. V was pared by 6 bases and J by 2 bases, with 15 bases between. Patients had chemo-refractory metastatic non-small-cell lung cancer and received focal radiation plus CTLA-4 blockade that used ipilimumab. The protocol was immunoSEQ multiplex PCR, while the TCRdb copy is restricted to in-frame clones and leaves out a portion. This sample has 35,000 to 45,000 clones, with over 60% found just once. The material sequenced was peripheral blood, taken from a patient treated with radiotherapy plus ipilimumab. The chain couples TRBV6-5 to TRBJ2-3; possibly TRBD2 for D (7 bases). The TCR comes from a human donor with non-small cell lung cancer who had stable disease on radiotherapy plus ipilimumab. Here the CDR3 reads CASSFRGGATDTQYF. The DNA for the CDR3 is TGTGCCAGCAGCTTTCGAGGGGGGGCCACAGATACGCAGTATTTT.